One and the same sample provided the 19 T cell receptor beta chains below, sequenced in a study of T cell responses to AZD1222 COVID-19 vaccine. This table comes from immunoSEQ multiplex PCR, and its TCRdb copy is limited to in-frame clones, with some not included. In the table there are roughly 150,000 clones, around nine tenths of which are singletons. The sample consisted of peripheral blood, taken 28 days after the second AZD1222 dose. These TCRs come from an adult who received the AZD1222 COVID-19 vaccine.

This clone showed up just once. The chain uses TRBV30 and TRBJ2-2, with 9 bases identical to TRBD2. After removal of 0 bases from V and 5 bases from J, the junction contained 10 bases not matched to a gene. The germline gives CDR1 GTSNPN, CDR2 SVGIG (reference sequence). This CDR3 region has 17 residues. The CDR3: CAWSVLPGLAGTGELFF. Written as DNA, the CDR3 is TGTGCCTGGAGTGTCCTACCGGGACTAGCTGGTACCGGGGAGCTGTTTTTT.

The chain joins TRBV3-1 (or the pseudogene TRBV3-2) to TRBJ1-2, with D possibly TRBD1 on 5 matching bases. Germline V gene sequence: CDR1 LGHDT, CDR2 YNNKEL (reference sequence). The CDR3 consists of 14 residues. V lost 3 bases to trimming and J lost 5 bases, with 13 bases between them. The CDR3 loop is CASSHQGQEYGYTF. The CDR3 coding sequence is TGTGCCAGCAGCCACCAGGGCCAGGAGTATGGCTACACCTTC.

The V call is TRBV2, the J call TRBJ1-5; D might be TRBD1 (5 bases). This CDR3 has 15 residues. Trimming pared 1 base from V and 4 bases from J, leaving 11 bases between. CDR1 is SNHLY and CDR2 is FYNNEI in the germline V gene. CDR3: CASSEETVSNQPQHF. In DNA form, the CDR3 reads TGTGCCAGCAGTGAAGAGACAGTCTCAAATCAGCCCCAGCATTTT.

This clone was seen only a few times. This chain links TRBV3-1 (or the pseudogene TRBV3-2) with TRBJ2-7, with D maybe TRBD1 (7 bases). Trimming cost V 8 bases and J 0 bases, with 20 bases left between them. The germline CDR1 and CDR2 sequences are LGHDT and YNNKEL (reference sequence). The CDR3 is 16 residues long. For the CDR3, the DNA is TGTGCCAGCGCACTCCGCGGGACAGCGAACTCCTACGAGCAGTACTTC. As protein: CASALRGTANSYEQYF.

The genes are TRBV9 and TRBJ1-5; TRBD1 agrees at 7 bases. With 0 bases clipped from V and 3 bases from J, the junction kept 3 bases outside the gene matches. CDR1 and CDR2 (germline): SGDLS, YYNGEE. The CDR3 is 15 residues long. The CDR3 is CASSVEGTANQPQHF. The CDR3 nucleotides are TGTGCCAGCAGCGTAGAAGGGACAGCCAATCAGCCCCAGCATTTT.

The gene calls are TRBV20-1 and TRBJ1-1; D unclear. The V and J ends lost 3 bases and 5 bases respectively, with 7 bases between them. Germline assignment: CDR1 DFQATT and CDR2 SNEGSKA (reference sequence). The CDR3 has 11 amino acids. For the CDR3, the DNA is TGCAGTGCTAGCAGAGGGACTGAAGCTTTCTTT. Translating gives CSASRGTEAFF.

The chain employs TRBV5-1 and TRBJ1-1, with D possibly TRBD1 on 5 matching bases. Per germline, CDR1 SGHRS and CDR2 YFSETQ. The length of the CDR3 is 14 residues. Trimming stripped 2 bases from V and 4 bases from J, with 12 bases between. The CDR3 reads CASSLQVSVTEAFF. The CDR3 DNA reads as TGCGCCAGCAGCTTACAGGTATCGGTCACTGAAGCTTTCTTT.

CDR3 in amino acids: CAISERGGGSLGDGYTF. DNA of the CDR3: TGTGCCATCAGTGAGCGGGGAGGGGGGTCACTAGGAGATGGCTACACCTTC. The chain is built from TRBV10-3 and TRBJ1-2; tentatively, D is TRBD1 (6 bases). This CDR3 spans 17 amino acids. Germline V lookup: CDR1 ENHRY, CDR2 SYGVKD. V lost 2 bases and J lost 6, with 22 bases in between.

The gene calls are TRBV5-4 and TRBJ2-1; maybe TRBD1 (6 bases). The germline gives CDR1 SGHNT, CDR2 YYREEE (reference sequence). V was trimmed by 2 bases and J by 8 bases, leaving 17 bases between them. The CDR3 runs to 15 residues. The CDR3 nucleotides are TGTGCCAGCAGCTTTGTTGGGCAGGGGAACGATGAGCAGTTCTTC. This gives the protein CASSFVGQGNDEQFF.

CDR3 nucleotide sequence: TGTGCCAGTAACCTCGGACAGGCGAACTATGGCTACACCTTC. This codes for CASNLGQANYGYTF. The rearrangement joins TRBV19 to TRBJ1-2; 7 positions match TRBD1. Germline CDR1 reads LNHDA; CDR2 reads SQIVND (reference sequence). The CDR3 is 14 amino acids. V was pared by 7 bases and J by 2 bases, with 7 bases of the junction left unmatched.

The chain has TRBV7-9 and TRBJ2-5; TRBD2 matches at 7 bases. Trimming removed 3 bases from V and 1 base from J; junction bases left unmatched: 5. Germline lookup yields CDR1 SEHNR and CDR2 FQNEAQ (reference sequence). The CDR3 contains 15 residues. The DNA of the CDR3 is TGTGCCAGCAGCTTCCGAGCGGGGCTCCAAGAGACCCAGTACTTC. It translates to CASSFRAGLQETQYF. The whole variable domain, filled in from reference TRBV7-9 and TRBJ2-5, reads DTGVSQNPRHKITKRGQNVTFRCDPISEHNRLYWYRQTLGQGPEFLTYFQNEAQLEKSRLLSDRFSAERPKGSFSTLEIQRTEQGDSAMYLCASSFRAGLQETQYFGPGTRLLVL.

This sequence joins TRBV3-1 (or the pseudogene TRBV3-2) and TRBJ1-1; possible D gene TRBD1, 6 bases. V dropped 7 bases and J dropped 5 bases, with 20 bases sitting between them. CDR3 size: 15 residues. CDR1 is LGHDT and CDR2 is YNNKEL in the germline V gene (reference sequence). CDR3 DNA sequence: TGTGCCAGCACTGACCTAGGGGGTGGGTATACTGAAGCTTTCTTT. It codes for CASTDLGGGYTEAFF.

The chain uses TRBV9 and TRBJ1-2, with D possibly TRBD1 on 6 matching bases. Trimming removed 3 bases at V and 5 bases at J, with 14 bases between. Germline CDR1 is SGDLS and CDR2 is YYNGEE. This CDR3 comprises 14 residues. The CDR3 bases are TGTGCCAGCAGCGAAGGGGGGGAAGGTTATGGCTACACCTTC. It is translated as CASSEGGEGYGYTF.

V gene TRBV5-4 combines with J gene TRBJ2-3, with TRBD2 matching over 13 bases. CDR1 SGHNT and CDR2 YYREEE come from the germline V gene (reference sequence). Losses at the gene ends were 2 bases for V and 0 bases for J; bases not matched to a gene: 3. This CDR3 is 17 amino acids long. The CDR3 nucleotides are TGTGCCAGCAGCTTATGGACTAGCGGGGGCAGCACAGATACGCAGTATTTT. As protein: CASSLWTSGGSTDTQYF.

The chain links TRBV9 to TRBJ2-3; the D is unclear. The ends were cut back, 4 bases at V and 4 bases at J, with 19 bases in the middle. The CDR3 has 16 residues. Germline lookup yields CDR1 SGDLS and CDR2 YYNGEE. The CDR3 coding sequence is TGTGCCAGCAGCCCTTCCGCGACCGGACGGGCAGATACGCAGTATTTT. This gives the protein CASSPSATGRADTQYF.

This chain joins TRBV5-1 and TRBJ1-1; D gene unclear. Between the trimmed V and J ends, which lost 0 bases and 8 bases, there was a span of 11 bases. This CDR3 region has 13 residues. CDR1 is SGHRS and CDR2 is YFSETQ in the germline V gene. CDR3 nucleotide sequence: TGCGCCAGCAGCTTGGGGGCGGCGCCCGAAGCTTTCTTT. Translation: CASSLGAAPEAFF.

This clone has more than one count but fewer than ten. V gene TRBV9 combines with J gene TRBJ1-1; possibly TRBD1 for D (5 bases). Germline V CDR1 and CDR2: SGDLS, YYNGEE. This CDR3 contains 17 residues. Between the trimmed V and J ends, which lost 0 bases and 3 bases, there was a span of 18 bases. The CDR3 reads CASSVDTGTGGHTEAFF. CDR3 nucleotides: TGTGCCAGCAGCGTAGATACCGGGACCGGAGGCCACACTGAAGCTTTCTTT.

V usage is TRBV5-1 and J usage is TRBJ1-4; 11 nucleotides align to TRBD1. CDR1 and CDR2 (germline): SGHRS, YFSETQ. CDR3 length: 16 amino acids. V dropped 4 bases and J dropped 1; count of bases not matched to a gene: 3. This CDR3 reads CASSEGQGGTNEKLFF. The CDR3 nucleotides are TGCGCCAGCAGCGAGGGACAGGGGGGAACTAATGAAAAACTGTTTTTT. Full variable domain (remainder filled in from reference TRBV5-1 and TRBJ1-4): KAGVTQTPRYLIKTRGQQVTLSCSPISGHRSVSWYQQTPGQGLQFLFEYFSETQRNKGNFPGRFSGRQFSNSRSEMNVSTLELGDSALYLCASSEGQGGTNEKLFFGSGTQLSVL.

The table lists this clone with a count of one. The V gene is TRBV7-6, the J gene TRBJ2-2; D gene uncertain. V was shortened by 5 bases and J by 5 bases, with 6 bases between the two germline ends. CDR1 SGHVS and CDR2 FNYEAQ come from the germline V gene. CDR3 length: 12 residues. For the CDR3, the DNA is TGTGCCAGCAGCCCCTTTACCGGGGAGCTGTTTTTT. It yields the protein CASSPFTGELFF.